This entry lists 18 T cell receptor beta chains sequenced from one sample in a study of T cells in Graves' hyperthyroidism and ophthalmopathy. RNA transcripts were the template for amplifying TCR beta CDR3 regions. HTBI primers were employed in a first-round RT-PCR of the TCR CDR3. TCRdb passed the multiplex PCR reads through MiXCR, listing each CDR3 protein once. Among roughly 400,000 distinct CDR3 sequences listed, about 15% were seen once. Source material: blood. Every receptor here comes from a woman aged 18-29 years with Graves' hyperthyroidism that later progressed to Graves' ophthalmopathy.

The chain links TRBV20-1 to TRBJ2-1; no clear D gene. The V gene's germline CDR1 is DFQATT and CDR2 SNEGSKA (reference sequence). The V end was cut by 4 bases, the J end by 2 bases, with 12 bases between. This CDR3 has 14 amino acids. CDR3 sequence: CSATSAAPYNEQFF. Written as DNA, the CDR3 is TGCAGTGCTACCTCGGCGGCCCCCTACAATGAGCAGTTCTTC.

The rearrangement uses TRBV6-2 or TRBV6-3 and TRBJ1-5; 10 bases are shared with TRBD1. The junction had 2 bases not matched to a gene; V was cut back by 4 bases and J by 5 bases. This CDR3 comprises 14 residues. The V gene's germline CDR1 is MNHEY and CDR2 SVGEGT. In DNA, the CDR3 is TGTGCCAGCAGTTGGGGACAGGGGTATCAGCCCCAGCATTTT. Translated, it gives CASSWGQGYQPQHF.

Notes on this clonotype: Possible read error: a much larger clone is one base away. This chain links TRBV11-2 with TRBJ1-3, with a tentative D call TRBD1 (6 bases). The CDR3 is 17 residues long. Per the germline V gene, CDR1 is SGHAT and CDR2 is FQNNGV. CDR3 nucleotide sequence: TGTGCCAGCAGCTTGCCAAGCAGGGGTAACTCTGGAAACACCAAATATTTT. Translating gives CASSLPSRGNSGNTKYF.

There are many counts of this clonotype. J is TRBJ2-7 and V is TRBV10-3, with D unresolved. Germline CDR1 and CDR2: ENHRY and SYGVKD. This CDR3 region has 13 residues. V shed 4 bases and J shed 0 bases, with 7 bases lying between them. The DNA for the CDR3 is TGTGCCATCAGTGGCACTGTCTCCTACGAGCAGTACTTC. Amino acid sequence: CAISGTVSYEQYF.

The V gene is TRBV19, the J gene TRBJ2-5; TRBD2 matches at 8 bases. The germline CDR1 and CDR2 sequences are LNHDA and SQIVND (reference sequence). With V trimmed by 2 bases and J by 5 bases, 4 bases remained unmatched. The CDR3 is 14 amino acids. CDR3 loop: CASSISGSLETQYF. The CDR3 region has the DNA TGTGCCAGTAGTATAAGCGGGAGTCTGGAGACCCAGTACTTC.

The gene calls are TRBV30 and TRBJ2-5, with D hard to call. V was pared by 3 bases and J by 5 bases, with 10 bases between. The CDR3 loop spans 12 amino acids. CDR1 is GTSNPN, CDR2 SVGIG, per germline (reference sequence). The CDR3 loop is CAWSGSRETQYF. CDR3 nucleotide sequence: TGTGCCTGGAGCGGGTCACGGGAGACCCAGTACTTC.

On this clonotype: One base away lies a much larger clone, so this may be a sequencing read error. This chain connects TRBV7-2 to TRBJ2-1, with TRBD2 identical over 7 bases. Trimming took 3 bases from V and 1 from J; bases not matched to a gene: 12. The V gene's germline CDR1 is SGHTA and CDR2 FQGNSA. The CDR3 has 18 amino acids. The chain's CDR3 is CASSFGSGKAFSYNEQFF. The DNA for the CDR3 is TGTGCCAGCAGCTTTGGGAGCGGGAAGGCCTTTTCCTACAATGAGCAGTTCTTC.

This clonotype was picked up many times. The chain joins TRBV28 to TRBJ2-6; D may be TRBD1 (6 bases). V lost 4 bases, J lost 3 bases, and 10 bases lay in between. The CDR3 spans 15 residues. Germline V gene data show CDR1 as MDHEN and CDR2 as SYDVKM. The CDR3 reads CASSSRGDGANVLTF. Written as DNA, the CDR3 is TGTGCCAGCAGTTCCAGGGGAGATGGGGCCAACGTCCTGACTTTC.

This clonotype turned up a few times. The CDR3 region is CATSDPNWTGVNEQFF. The CDR3 DNA sequence: TGTGCCACCAGTGATCCTAATTGGACAGGGGTCAATGAGCAGTTCTTC. The genes are TRBV24-1 and TRBJ2-1; 9 bases line up with TRBD1. This CDR3 has 16 amino acids. V dropped 3 bases and J dropped 6; count of bases not matched to a gene: 8. In germline, CDR1 is KGHDR, CDR2 SFDVKD.

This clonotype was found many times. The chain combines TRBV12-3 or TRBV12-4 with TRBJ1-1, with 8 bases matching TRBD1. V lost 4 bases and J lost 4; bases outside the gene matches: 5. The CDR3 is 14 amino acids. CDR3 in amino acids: CASSSDRGTTEAFF. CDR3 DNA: TGTGCCAGCAGTTCAGACAGGGGCACCACTGAAGCTTTCTTT.

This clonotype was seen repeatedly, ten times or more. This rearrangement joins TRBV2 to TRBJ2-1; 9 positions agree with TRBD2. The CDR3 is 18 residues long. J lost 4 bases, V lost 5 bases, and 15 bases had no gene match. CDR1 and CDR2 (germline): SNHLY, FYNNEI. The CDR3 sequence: CASSIFWGGRARYNEQFF. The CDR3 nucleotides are TGTGCCAGCAGTATCTTCTGGGGCGGGAGGGCCAGGTACAATGAGCAGTTCTTC.

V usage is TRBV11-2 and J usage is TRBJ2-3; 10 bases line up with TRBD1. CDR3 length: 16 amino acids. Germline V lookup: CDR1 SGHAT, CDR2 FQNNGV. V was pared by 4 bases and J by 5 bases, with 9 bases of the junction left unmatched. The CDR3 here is CASSSTGTGARDTQYF. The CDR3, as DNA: TGTGCCAGCAGCTCCACCGGGACAGGGGCGCGAGATACGCAGTATTTT.

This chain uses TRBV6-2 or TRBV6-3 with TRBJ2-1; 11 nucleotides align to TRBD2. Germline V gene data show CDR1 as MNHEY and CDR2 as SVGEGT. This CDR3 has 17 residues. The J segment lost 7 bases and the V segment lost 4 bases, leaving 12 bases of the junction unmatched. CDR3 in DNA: TGTGCCAGCAGTTCTGGGGGACTAGCGGCAAGTAGGAATGAGCAGTTCTTC. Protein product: CASSSGGLAASRNEQFF.

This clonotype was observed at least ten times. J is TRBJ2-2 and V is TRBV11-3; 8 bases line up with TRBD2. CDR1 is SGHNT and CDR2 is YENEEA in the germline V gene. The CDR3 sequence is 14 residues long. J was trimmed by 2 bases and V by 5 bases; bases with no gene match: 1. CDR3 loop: CASSTSGNTGELFF. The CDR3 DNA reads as TGTGCCAGCAGCACTAGCGGAAACACCGGGGAGCTGTTTTTT. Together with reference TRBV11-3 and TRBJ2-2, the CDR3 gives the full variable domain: EAGVVQSPRYKIIEKKQPVAFWCNPISGHNTLYWYLQNLGQGPELLIRYENEEAVDDSQLPKDRFSAERLKGVDSTLKIQPAELGDSAVYLCASSTSGNTGELFFGEGSRLTVL.

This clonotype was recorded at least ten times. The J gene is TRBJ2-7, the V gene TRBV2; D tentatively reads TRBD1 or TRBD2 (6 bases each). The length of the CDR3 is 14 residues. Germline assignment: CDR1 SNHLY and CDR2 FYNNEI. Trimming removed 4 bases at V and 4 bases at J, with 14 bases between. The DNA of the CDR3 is TGTGCCAGCAGTGCGGAGGGGGGTGGGTACGAGCAGTACTTC. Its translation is CASSAEGGGYEQYF.

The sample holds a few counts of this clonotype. This CDR3 reads CASSYRQRADTQYF. CDR3 DNA sequence: TGTGCCAGCAGTTACCGACAGAGGGCAGATACGCAGTATTTT. The J gene is TRBJ2-3, the V gene TRBV6-6, with D perhaps matching TRBD1 or TRBD2 (5 bases each). Germline loops: CDR1 MNHNY, CDR2 SVGAGI (reference sequence). The CDR3 loop spans 14 amino acids. V was trimmed by 2 bases and J by 4 bases, leaving 10 bases between them.

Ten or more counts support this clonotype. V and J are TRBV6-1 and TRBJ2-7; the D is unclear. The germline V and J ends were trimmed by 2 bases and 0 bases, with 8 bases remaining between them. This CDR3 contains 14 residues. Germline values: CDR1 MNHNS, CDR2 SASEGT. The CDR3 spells CASSELAASYEQYF. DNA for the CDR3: TGTGCCAGCAGTGAATTGGCTGCCTCCTACGAGCAGTACTTC.

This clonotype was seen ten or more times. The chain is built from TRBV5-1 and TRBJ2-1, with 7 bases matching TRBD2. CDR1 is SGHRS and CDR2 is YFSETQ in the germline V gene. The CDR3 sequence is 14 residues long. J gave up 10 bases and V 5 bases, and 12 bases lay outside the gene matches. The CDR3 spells CASRGVQVSGEQFF. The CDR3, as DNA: TGCGCCAGCAGAGGGGTACAGGTTAGCGGGGAGCAGTTCTTC. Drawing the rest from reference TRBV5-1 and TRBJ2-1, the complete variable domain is KAGVTQTPRYLIKTRGQQVTLSCSPISGHRSVSWYQQTPGQGLQFLFEYFSETQRNKGNFPGRFSGRQFSNSRSEMNVSTLELGDSALYLCASRGVQVSGEQFFGPGTRLTVL.